This TCR beta chain was sequenced during a study of monozygotic twins with inflammatory bowel disease. The CDR3 contains 18 residues. Template switching appended UMIs that held a 6-nucleotide sample barcode. TCRdb re-called the 5' RACE reads and gives one entry per CDR3 protein, without DNA. Its listing shows about 330,000 distinct CDR3 sequences. The sequence was collected from a human donor with ulcerative colitis or Crohn's disease, or a healthy co-twin of an affected twin (not recorded which). Sample: blood. The rearrangement links TRBV12-3 or TRBV12-4 to TRBJ2-1; TCRdb's D gene call, TRBD1, goes unchecked for lack of DNA. The CDR3 reads CASSFGTGGDQSYNEQFF.